This is a list of T cell receptor beta chains from one sample in a study of early T cells in non-severe SARS-CoV-2 infection. TCRdb itself ran the 5' RACE reads through MiXCR, one entry per CDR3 protein. The table shows about 30,000 distinct CDR3 sequences, with 5% to 7% occurring only once. The specimen was whole blood. The receptors were gathered from an adult who was a healthcare worker with PCR-confirmed SARS-CoV-2 infection or an uninfected control (not recorded which). The CDR3 runs from the conserved cysteine through the conserved F or W. A D gene is named only where the DNA matches it firmly. Where a row states a size, it is once, few, many or the class of an expanded clone; other rows omit it.

CDR3 protein: CASSQTGEEGYTF; CDR3 DNA: TGTGCCAGCAGCCAAACGGGGGAGGAGGGCTACACCTTC; V gene: TRBV3-1; clone size: many; J gene: TRBJ1-2; D gene: -
CDR3 protein: CASSFIGSDGYTF; CDR3 DNA: TGTGCCAGCAGTTTTATAGGCAGTGATGGCTACACCTTC; V gene: TRBV12-3/TRBV12-4; clone size: many; J gene: TRBJ1-2; D gene: -
CDR3 protein: CASSPRLAGELEQFF; CDR3 DNA: TGTGCCAGCAGCCCGAGACTAGCGGGGGAACTTGAGCAGTTCTTC; V gene: TRBV7-7; clone size: few; J gene: TRBJ2-1; D gene: TRBD2
CDR3 protein: CSARDLGSGTEAFF; CDR3 DNA: TGCAGTGCTAGAGATCTAGGGTCAGGTACTGAAGCTTTCTTT; V gene: TRBV20-1; clone size: -; J gene: TRBJ1-1; D gene: -
CDR3 protein: CASSLVPRSREETQYF; CDR3 DNA: TGTGCCAGCAGCTTAGTTCCCAGGTCGCGAGAAGAGACCCAGTACTTC; V gene: TRBV7-2; clone size: many; J gene: TRBJ2-5; D gene: -
CDR3 protein: CASSFLGPTNYGYTF; CDR3 DNA: TGTGCCAGCAGCTTTTTGGGCCCCACCAACTATGGCTACACCTTC; V gene: TRBV27; clone size: few; J gene: TRBJ1-2; D gene: -
CDR3 protein: CSAPQGAGTDTQYF; CDR3 DNA: TGCAGTGCTCCCCAGGGGGCGGGCACAGATACGCAGTATTTT; V gene: TRBV20-1; clone size: -; J gene: TRBJ2-3; D gene: TRBD1
CDR3 protein: CASHKQSVTEQFF; CDR3 DNA: TGTGCCAGCCATAAACAGAGCGTGACTGAGCAGTTCTTC; V gene: TRBV28; clone size: many; J gene: TRBJ2-1; D gene: -
CDR3 protein: CASSPGQELTNEKLFF; CDR3 DNA: TGCGCCAGCAGCCCGGGACAGGAACTAACTAATGAAAAACTGTTTTTT; V gene: TRBV5-1; clone size: few; J gene: TRBJ1-4; D gene: TRBD1
CDR3 protein: CASSSTASPFYNEQFF; CDR3 DNA: TGTGCCAGCAGTTCCACAGCTTCTCCTTTCTACAATGAGCAGTTCTTC; V gene: TRBV6-5; clone size: many; J gene: TRBJ2-1; D gene: -
CDR3 protein: CASREPGLQETQYF; CDR3 DNA: TGCGCCAGCAGAGAGCCGGGACTCCAAGAGACCCAGTACTTC; V gene: TRBV5-1; clone size: many; J gene: TRBJ2-5; D gene: -
CDR3 protein: CASSPAGEVAKNIQYF; CDR3 DNA: TGTGCCAGCAGTCCAGCGGGAGAGGTTGCCAAAAACATTCAGTACTTC; V gene: TRBV12-3/TRBV12-4; clone size: many; J gene: TRBJ2-4; D gene: TRBD2
CDR3 protein: CASRNFAGGEEKLFF; CDR3 DNA: TGTGCCAGCAGAAATTTCGCCGGGGGAGAAGAAAAACTGTTTTTT; V gene: TRBV28; clone size: medium-sized; J gene: TRBJ1-4; D gene: -
CDR3 protein: CASSPGTSSIRMDNEQFF; CDR3 DNA: TGTGCCAGCAGCCCCGGGACTAGCTCGATTCGTATGGACAATGAGCAGTTCTTC; V gene: TRBV7-9; clone size: many; J gene: TRBJ2-1; D gene: TRBD2
CDR3 protein: CASSGQGNTGELFF; CDR3 DNA: TGTGCCAGCTCGGGACAGGGCAACACCGGGGAGCTGTTTTTT; V gene: TRBV6-9; clone size: few; J gene: TRBJ2-2; D gene: TRBD1
CDR3 protein: CASSLQSPYGYTF; CDR3 DNA: TGTGCCAGCAGTTTACAATCTCCGTATGGCTACACCTTC; V gene: TRBV28; clone size: few; J gene: TRBJ1-2; D gene: -
CDR3 protein: CASSRSLSGQGAMGAEAFF; CDR3 DNA: TGTGCCAGCAGCCGTTCCCTATCGGGACAGGGGGCTATGGGCGCTGAAGCTTTCTTT; V gene: TRBV7-8; clone size: many; J gene: TRBJ1-1; D gene: TRBD1
CDR3 protein: CAISEGRVYNEQFF; CDR3 DNA: TGTGCCATCAGTGAAGGACGGGTCTACAATGAGCAGTTCTTC; V gene: TRBV10-3; clone size: few; J gene: TRBJ2-1; D gene: -
CDR3 protein: CASSVLAESYNEQFF; CDR3 DNA: TGTGCCAGCAGCGTCCTAGCGGAGTCCTACAATGAGCAGTTCTTC; V gene: TRBV9; clone size: medium-sized; J gene: TRBJ2-1; D gene: TRBD2
CDR3 protein: CASSYLGNSGANVLTF; CDR3 DNA: TGTGCCAGCAGTTACTTAGGAAACTCTGGGGCCAACGTCCTGACTTTC; V gene: TRBV6-2/TRBV6-3; clone size: medium-sized; J gene: TRBJ2-6; D gene: -
CDR3 protein: CASSLITRANTGELFF; CDR3 DNA: TGTGCCAGCAGCCTCATCACCAGGGCTAACACCGGGGAGCTGTTTTTT; V gene: TRBV7-9; clone size: -; J gene: TRBJ2-2; D gene: -
CDR3 protein: CASRTQGLNYGYTF; CDR3 DNA: TGTGCCAGCAGGACCCAGGGATTAAACTATGGCTACACCTTC; V gene: TRBV28; clone size: -; J gene: TRBJ1-2; D gene: -
CDR3 protein: CSVEDWSSEQFF; CDR3 DNA: TGCAGCGTTGAAGATTGGAGTTCGGAGCAGTTCTTC; V gene: TRBV29-1; clone size: few; J gene: TRBJ2-1; D gene: -
CDR3 protein: CASSLDRDYGYTF; CDR3 DNA: TGCGCCAGCAGCTTGGACAGGGACTATGGCTACACCTTC; V gene: TRBV5-1; clone size: once; J gene: TRBJ1-2; D gene: -
CDR3 protein: CSAPIAGGDSPLHF; CDR3 DNA: TGCAGTGCTCCTATCGCAGGGGGTGATTCACCCCTCCACTTT; V gene: TRBV20-1; clone size: few; J gene: TRBJ1-6; D gene: TRBD1
CDR3 protein: CASSYEGMNTEAFF; CDR3 DNA: TGTGCCAGCAGTTACGAGGGGATGAACACTGAAGCTTTCTTT; V gene: TRBV6-2/TRBV6-3; clone size: few; J gene: TRBJ1-1; D gene: -
CDR3 protein: CASEDFYEQYF; CDR3 DNA: TGTGCCAGCGAGGACTTTTACGAGCAGTACTTC; V gene: TRBV2; clone size: few; J gene: TRBJ2-7; D gene: -
CDR3 protein: CSAASGEESYYGYTF; CDR3 DNA: TGCAGTGCTGCGTCCGGGGAGGAGTCTTACTATGGCTACACCTTC; V gene: TRBV20-1; clone size: many; J gene: TRBJ1-2; D gene: -
CDR3 protein: CSARGQGYGYTF; CDR3 DNA: TGCAGTGCTAGAGGCCAGGGATATGGCTACACCTTC; V gene: TRBV20-1; clone size: few; J gene: TRBJ1-2; D gene: -
CDR3 protein: CASKGLGGTGELFF; CDR3 DNA: TGCGCCAGCAAGGGACTTGGGGGCACCGGGGAGCTGTTTTTT; V gene: TRBV10-2; clone size: many; J gene: TRBJ2-2; D gene: -
CDR3 protein: CASSEGLAGGRETQYF; CDR3 DNA: TGTGCCAGCAGTGAAGGACTAGCGGGGGGGCGGGAGACCCAGTACTTC; V gene: TRBV2; clone size: many; J gene: TRBJ2-5; D gene: TRBD2
CDR3 protein: CASSLGLGETQYF; CDR3 DNA: TGTGCCAGCAGCTTGGGGTTGGGAGAGACCCAGTACTTC; V gene: TRBV7-2; clone size: many; J gene: TRBJ2-5; D gene: -
CDR3 protein: CASRTSGVFYEQYF; CDR3 DNA: TGTGCCAGCAGGACTAGCGGGGTGTTCTACGAGCAGTACTTC; V gene: TRBV6-1; clone size: many; J gene: TRBJ2-7; D gene: TRBD2
CDR3 protein: CASRRDSYEQYF; CDR3 DNA: TGTGCCAGCAGACGGGACAGCTACGAGCAGTACTTC; V gene: TRBV2; clone size: many; J gene: TRBJ2-7; D gene: TRBD1
CDR3 protein: CSVEEGSPQFF; CDR3 DNA: TGCAGCGTTGAAGAAGGTAGCCCCCAGTTCTTC; V gene: TRBV29-1; clone size: many; J gene: TRBJ2-1; D gene: -
CDR3 protein: CASSPIMGQGYEETQYF; CDR3 DNA: TGTGCCAGCAGCCCAATAATGGGACAGGGTTATGAAGAGACCCAGTACTTC; V gene: TRBV11-2; clone size: few; J gene: TRBJ2-5; D gene: TRBD1
CDR3 protein: CASSFSSIGGAGVMADTQYF; CDR3 DNA: TGTGCCAGCAGCTTTTCTTCGATTGGGGGAGCGGGAGTGATGGCAGATACGCAGTATTTT; V gene: TRBV5-4; clone size: many; J gene: TRBJ2-3; D gene: TRBD2
CDR3 protein: CASSWTGINTGELFF; CDR3 DNA: TGTGCCAGCAGCTGGACAGGGATTAACACCGGGGAGCTGTTTTTT; V gene: TRBV5-5; clone size: -; J gene: TRBJ2-2; D gene: TRBD1
CDR3 protein: CASNLGGRDEQYF; CDR3 DNA: TGTGCCAGCAACCTAGGGGGCAGGGACGAGCAGTACTTC; V gene: TRBV28; clone size: few; J gene: TRBJ2-7; D gene: TRBD1
CDR3 protein: CASSQGEATNEKLFF; CDR3 DNA: TGCGCCAGCAGCCAGGGGGAAGCAACTAATGAAAAACTGTTTTTT; V gene: TRBV4-3; clone size: -; J gene: TRBJ1-4; D gene: -